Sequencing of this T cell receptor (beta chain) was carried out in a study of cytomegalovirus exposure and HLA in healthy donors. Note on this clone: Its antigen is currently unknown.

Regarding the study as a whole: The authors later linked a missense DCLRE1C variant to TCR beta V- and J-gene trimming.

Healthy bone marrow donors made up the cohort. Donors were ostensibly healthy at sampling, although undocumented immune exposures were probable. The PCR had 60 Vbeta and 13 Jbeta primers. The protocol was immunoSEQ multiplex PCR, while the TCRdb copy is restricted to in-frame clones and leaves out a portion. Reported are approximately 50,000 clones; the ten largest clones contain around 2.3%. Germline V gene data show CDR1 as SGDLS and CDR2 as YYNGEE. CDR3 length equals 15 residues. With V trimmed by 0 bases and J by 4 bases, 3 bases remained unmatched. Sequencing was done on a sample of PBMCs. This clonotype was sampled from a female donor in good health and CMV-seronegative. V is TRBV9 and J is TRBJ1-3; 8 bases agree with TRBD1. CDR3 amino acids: CASSVGQGRGNTIYF. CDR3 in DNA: TGTGCCAGCAGCGTAGGACAGGGGCGCGGAAACACCATATATTTT. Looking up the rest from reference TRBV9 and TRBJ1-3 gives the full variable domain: DSGVTQTPKHLITATGQRVTLRCSPRSGDLSVYWYQQSLDQGLQFLIQYYNGEERAKGNILERFSAQQFPDLHSELNLSSLELGDSALYFCASSVGQGRGNTIYFGEGSWLTVV.